Listed below are T cell receptor beta chains from one sample, sequenced in a study of cytomegalovirus exposure and HLA in healthy donors. Profiled with immunoSEQ multiplex PCR; TCRdb holds only in-frame clones, not every one. The profile shows about 180,000 clones, 85% of them singletons. The sample was PBMCs. The origin of the receptors is a man aged 18 to 30 in good health and CMV-seropositive. CDR3s include the opening cysteine and the closing phenylalanine or tryptophan. Each record gives: CDR3 protein, J gene, V gene.

CDR3 protein: CASSQSFPGQVTDTQYF
J gene: TRBJ2-3
V gene: TRBV4-2

CDR3 protein: CASSWTGNYEQYF
J gene: TRBJ2-7
V gene: TRBV7-9

CDR3 protein: CASSSGAGVYEQYF
J gene: TRBJ2-7
V gene: TRBV5-4

CDR3 protein: CASSKTSDSYGYTF
J gene: TRBJ1-2
V gene: TRBV5-1

CDR3 protein: CASSAGQGGQPQHF
J gene: TRBJ1-5
V gene: TRBV9

CDR3 protein: CASSPDRDGVYGYTF
J gene: TRBJ1-2
V gene: TRBV5-1

CDR3 protein: CASSLSSGEPPYNEQFF
J gene: TRBJ2-1
V gene: TRBV27

CDR3 protein: CASSEYRTGSEQYF
J gene: TRBJ2-7
V gene: TRBV9

CDR3 protein: CSVENRLHTGELFF
J gene: TRBJ2-2
V gene: TRBV29-1

CDR3 protein: CASSDGASASNEQFF
J gene: TRBJ2-1
V gene: TRBV10-1

CDR3 protein: CASTEAGRTDTQYF
J gene: TRBJ2-3
V gene: TRBV28

CDR3 protein: CASSRAGQAYEQYF
J gene: TRBJ2-7
V gene: TRBV5-1

CDR3 protein: CASSLDYEKLFF
J gene: TRBJ1-4
V gene: TRBV5-1

CDR3 protein: CASSVDVNRGHDTQYF
J gene: TRBJ2-3
V gene: TRBV27

CDR3 protein: CASSLSAVTSTDTQYF
J gene: TRBJ2-3
V gene: TRBV5-1

CDR3 protein: CASSYQGSPYEQYF
J gene: TRBJ2-7
V gene: TRBV28

CDR3 protein: CASSSFYGDKYEAFF
J gene: TRBJ1-1
V gene: TRBV7-8

CDR3 protein: CAWSPLPNQPQHF
J gene: TRBJ1-5
V gene: TRBV30

CDR3 protein: CASSLSGGNQPQHF
J gene: TRBJ1-5
V gene: TRBV27

CDR3 protein: CASSFQQGKAFF
J gene: TRBJ1-1
V gene: TRBV7-2

CDR3 protein: CASTALYGQGNTEAFF
J gene: TRBJ1-1
V gene: TRBV25-1

CDR3 protein: CASSSERTQETQYF
J gene: TRBJ2-5
V gene: TRBV7-9

CDR3 protein: CASSLTGGSRYNEQFF
J gene: TRBJ2-1
V gene: TRBV27

CDR3 protein: CASSLGGSEQYF
J gene: TRBJ2-7
V gene: TRBV5-6

CDR3 protein: CASRTGLGTYEQYF
J gene: TRBJ2-7
V gene: TRBV28

CDR3 protein: CASSLQGANEKLFF
J gene: TRBJ1-4
V gene: TRBV5-4

CDR3 protein: CAWSGGTGGRTDTQYF
J gene: TRBJ2-3
V gene: TRBV30

CDR3 protein: CASSLLDRETEAFF
J gene: TRBJ1-1
V gene: TRBV7-6

CDR3 protein: CASRSGTDTQYF
J gene: TRBJ2-3
V gene: TRBV5-1